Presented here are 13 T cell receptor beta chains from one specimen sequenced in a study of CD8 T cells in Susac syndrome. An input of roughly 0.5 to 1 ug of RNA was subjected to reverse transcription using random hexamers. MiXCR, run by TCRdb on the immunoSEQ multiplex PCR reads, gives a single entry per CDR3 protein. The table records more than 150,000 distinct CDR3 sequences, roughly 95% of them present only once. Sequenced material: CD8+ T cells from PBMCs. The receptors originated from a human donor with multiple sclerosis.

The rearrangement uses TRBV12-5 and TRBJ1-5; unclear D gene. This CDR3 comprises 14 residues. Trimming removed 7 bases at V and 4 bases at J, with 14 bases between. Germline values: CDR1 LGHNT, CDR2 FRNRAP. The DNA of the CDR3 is TGTGCTAGTGTCCAGGACGGAGCAAATCAGCCCCAGCATTTT. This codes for CASVQDGANQPQHF.

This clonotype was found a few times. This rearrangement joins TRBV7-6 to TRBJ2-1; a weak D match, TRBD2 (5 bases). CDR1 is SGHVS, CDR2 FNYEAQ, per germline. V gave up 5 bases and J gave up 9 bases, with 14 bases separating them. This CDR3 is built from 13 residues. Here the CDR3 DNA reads TGTGCCAGCAGCCCGGCTGGGGAGACTGAGCAGTTCTTC. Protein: CASSPAGETEQFF.

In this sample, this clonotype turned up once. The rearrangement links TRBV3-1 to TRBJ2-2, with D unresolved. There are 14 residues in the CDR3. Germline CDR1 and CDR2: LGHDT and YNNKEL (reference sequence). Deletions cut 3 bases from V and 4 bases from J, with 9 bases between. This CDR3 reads CASSHLSGTGELFF. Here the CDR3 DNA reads TGTGCCAGCAGCCATCTCTCAGGCACCGGGGAGCTGTTTTTT.

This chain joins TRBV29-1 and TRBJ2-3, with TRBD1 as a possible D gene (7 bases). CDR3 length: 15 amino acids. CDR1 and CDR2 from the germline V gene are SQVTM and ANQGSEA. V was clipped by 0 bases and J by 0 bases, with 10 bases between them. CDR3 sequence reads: CSVEDRGASTDTQYF. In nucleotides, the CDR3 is TGCAGCGTTGAAGACAGGGGGGCTAGCACAGATACGCAGTATTTT.

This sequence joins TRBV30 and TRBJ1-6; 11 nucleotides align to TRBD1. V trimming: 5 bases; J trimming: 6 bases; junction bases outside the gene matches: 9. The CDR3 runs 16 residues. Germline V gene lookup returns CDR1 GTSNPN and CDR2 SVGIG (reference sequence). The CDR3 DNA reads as TGTGCCTGGGGTCGGGACAGGGGGTGGTCTAATTCACCCCTCCACTTT. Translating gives CAWGRDRGWSNSPLHF.

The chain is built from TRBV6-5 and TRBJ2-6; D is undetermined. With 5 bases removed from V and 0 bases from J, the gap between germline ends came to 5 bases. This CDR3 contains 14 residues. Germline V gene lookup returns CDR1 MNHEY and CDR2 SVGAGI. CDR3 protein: CASSQFSGANVLTF. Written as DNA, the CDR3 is TGTGCCAGCAGTCAATTCTCTGGGGCCAACGTCCTGACTTTC.

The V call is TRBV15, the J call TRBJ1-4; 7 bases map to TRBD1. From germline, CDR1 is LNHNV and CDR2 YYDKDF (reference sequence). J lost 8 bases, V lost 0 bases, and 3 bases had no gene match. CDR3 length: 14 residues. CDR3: CATSRDTGVEKLFF. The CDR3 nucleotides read TGTGCCACCAGCAGAGACACAGGGGTAGAAAAACTGTTTTTT.

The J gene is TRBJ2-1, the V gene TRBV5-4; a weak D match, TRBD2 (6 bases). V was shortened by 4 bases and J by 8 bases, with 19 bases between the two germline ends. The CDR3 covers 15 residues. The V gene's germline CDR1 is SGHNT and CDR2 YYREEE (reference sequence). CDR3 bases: TGTGCCAGCAGCCCTAGCGCGGTGCCTGGGGATGAGCAGTTCTTC. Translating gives CASSPSAVPGDEQFF.

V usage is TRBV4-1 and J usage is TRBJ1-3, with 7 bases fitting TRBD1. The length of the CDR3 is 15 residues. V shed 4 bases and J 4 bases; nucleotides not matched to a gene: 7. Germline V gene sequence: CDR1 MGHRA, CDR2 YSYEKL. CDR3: CASSPTQGKGNTIYF. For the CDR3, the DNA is TGCGCCAGCAGCCCGACACAGGGGAAAGGAAACACCATATATTTT.

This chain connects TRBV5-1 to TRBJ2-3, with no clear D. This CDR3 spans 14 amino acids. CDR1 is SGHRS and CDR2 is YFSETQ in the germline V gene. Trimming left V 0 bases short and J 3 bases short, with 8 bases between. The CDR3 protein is CASSLVRRTDTQYF. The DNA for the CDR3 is TGCGCCAGCAGCTTGGTCAGACGGACAGATACGCAGTATTTT.

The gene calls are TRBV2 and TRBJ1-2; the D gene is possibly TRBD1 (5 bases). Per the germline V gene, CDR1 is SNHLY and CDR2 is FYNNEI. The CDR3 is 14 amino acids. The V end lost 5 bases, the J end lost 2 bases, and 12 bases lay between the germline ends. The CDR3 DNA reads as TGTGCCAGCAGTCCCAGGACACCGAACTATGGCTACACCTTC. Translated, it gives CASSPRTPNYGYTF.

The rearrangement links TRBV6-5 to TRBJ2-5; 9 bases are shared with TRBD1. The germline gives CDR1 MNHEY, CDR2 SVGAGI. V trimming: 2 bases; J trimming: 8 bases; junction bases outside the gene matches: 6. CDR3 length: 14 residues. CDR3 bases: TGTGCCAGCAGTTACAGCGGGACAGGGCCTACCCAGTACTTC. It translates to CASSYSGTGPTQYF.

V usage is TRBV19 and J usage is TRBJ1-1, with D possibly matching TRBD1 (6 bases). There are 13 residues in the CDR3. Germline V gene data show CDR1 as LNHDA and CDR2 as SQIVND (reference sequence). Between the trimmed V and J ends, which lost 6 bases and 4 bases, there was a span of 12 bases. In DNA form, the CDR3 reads TGTGCCAGTAGGACCGACAGGACCACTGAAGCTTTCTTT. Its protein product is CASRTDRTTEAFF. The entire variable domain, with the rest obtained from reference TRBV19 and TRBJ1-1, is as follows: DGGITQSPKYLFRKEGQNVTLSCEQNLNHDAMYWYRQDPGQGLRLIYYSQIVNDFQKGDIAEGYSVSREKKESFPLTVTSAQKNPTAFYLCASRTDRTTEAFFGQGTRLTVV.